The 9 T cell receptor beta chains below all came from one sample that was sequenced in a study of cytomegalovirus exposure and HLA in healthy donors. This table comes from immunoSEQ multiplex PCR, and its TCRdb copy is limited to in-frame clones, with some not included. The sample lists some 170,000 clones, 85% to 90% occurring once. Sequencing input: PBMCs. The receptors stem from a man between 18 and 29 years old in good health and CMV-seropositive.

The gene calls are TRBV9 and TRBJ2-2; no reliable D call. CDR1 SGDLS and CDR2 YYNGEE come from the germline V gene. The V end was cut by 0 bases, the J end by 2 bases, with 8 bases between. The CDR3 extends over 15 amino acids. CDR3 loop: CASSVAGQNTGELFF. CDR3 nucleotide sequence: TGTGCCAGCAGCGTAGCTGGGCAAAACACCGGGGAGCTGTTTTTT.

This clone was seen once. This chain uses TRBV10-3 with TRBJ2-2; TRBD2 matches 7 bases. The V gene's germline CDR1 is ENHRY and CDR2 SYGVKD. The CDR3 spans 18 residues. V gave up 4 bases and J gave up 4 bases; unmatched junction bases: 15. In DNA form, the CDR3 reads TGTGCCATCAGTGGCCGGGAGGAGCGGGCTTGGGTCACCGGGGAGCTGTTTTTT. As protein: CAISGREERAWVTGELFF.

The chain recombines TRBV7-6 with TRBJ2-2; 9 bases match TRBD1. V lost 5 bases to trimming and J lost 5 bases; unmatched junction nucleotides: 6. The CDR3 has 15 residues. The germline gives CDR1 SGHVS, CDR2 FNYEAQ. The CDR3 nucleotides read TGTGCCAGCAGCACCGGGACAGGGTTGACCGGGGAGCTGTTTTTT. It codes for CASSTGTGLTGELFF.

This chain links TRBV25-1 with TRBJ1-1; D ambiguous. Germline values: CDR1 MGHDK, CDR2 SYGVNS. The V end lost 3 bases, the J end lost 5 bases, and 7 bases lay between the germline ends. The CDR3 is 12 amino acids. CDR3 protein: CASSEPGTEAFF. In DNA, the CDR3 is TGTGCCAGCAGTGAGCCAGGTACTGAAGCTTTCTTT.

The V call is TRBV5-1, the J call TRBJ2-7; D perhaps matches TRBD1 (6 bases). Trimming took 0 bases from V and 0 from J, leaving 7 bases between them. The CDR3 length is 14 residues. The V gene's germline CDR1 is SGHRS and CDR2 YFSETQ. The CDR3 loop is CASSLARGSYEQYF. As DNA, the CDR3 is TGCGCCAGCAGCTTGGCCAGGGGCTCCTACGAGCAGTACTTC.

The J gene is TRBJ2-7, the V gene TRBV4-1, with TRBD2 matching over 7 bases. Trimming cost V 0 bases and J 7 bases; bases outside gene matches: 12. Germline values: CDR1 MGHRA, CDR2 YSYEKL. The length of the CDR3 is 16 residues. CDR3 amino acids: CASSQDYEGGLGEQYF. The DNA of the CDR3 is TGCGCCAGCAGCCAAGATTATGAGGGAGGGCTCGGGGAGCAGTACTTC.

This chain connects TRBV18 to TRBJ1-1; D not certain. Germline V lookup: CDR1 KGHSH, CDR2 LQKENI. Between the trimmed V and J ends, which lost 1 base and 1 base, there was a span of 7 bases. CDR3 size: 14 residues. As DNA, the CDR3 is TGTGCCAGCTCACCACGAGGAGGGAACACTGAAGCTTTCTTT. This sequence encodes CASSPRGGNTEAFF.

The V and J genes are TRBV5-4 and TRBJ2-5; tentative D call: TRBD1 (6 bases). V shed 4 bases and J shed 5 bases, with 12 bases lying between them. CDR1 is SGHNT and CDR2 is YYREEE in the germline V gene (reference sequence). The CDR3 is made up of 13 amino acids. The CDR3 reads CASSMGAAETQYF. The DNA of the CDR3 is TGTGCCAGCAGCATGGGGGCAGCCGAGACCCAGTACTTC.

The genes are TRBV7-2 and TRBJ2-5, with a weak D call TRBD2 (6 bases). CDR3 size: 17 residues. CDR1 SGHTA and CDR2 FQGNSA come from the germline V gene. V was clipped by 5 bases and J by 2 bases, with 21 bases between them. CDR3 region: CASSHTYLREAQETQYF. Written as DNA, the CDR3 is TGTGCCAGCAGCCACACCTATTTGCGGGAAGCGCAAGAGACCCAGTACTTC.